This passage covers 8 T cell receptor beta chains from one sample sequenced in a study of shared clonotypes between healthy human individuals. Profiled with immunoSEQ multiplex PCR; TCRdb holds only in-frame clones, not every one. The sample has a few million clones, over 90% seen once. Material for sequencing was naive CD4+ T cells from PBMCs. Subset described: CD45RA+ positively selected. The receptors were sampled from a man younger than 35 in good health. Some clones in this sample may be carry-over from other donors' samples.

The rearrangement links TRBV4-1 to TRBJ2-1; either TRBD1 or TRBD2 may supply D (5 bases each). The germline V gene encodes CDR1 MGHRA and CDR2 YSYEKL. This CDR3 region has 15 residues. V lost 6 bases and J lost 4, with 16 bases in between. The CDR3 region has the DNA TGCGCCAGCAGGCCCGGGGCGCTGGGGTACAATGAGCAGTTCTTC. The encoded protein is CASRPGALGYNEQFF.

As to this clone: This CDR3 is also generated by other DNA sequences in the sample. The gene calls are TRBV7-2 and TRBJ2-7; 10 nucleotides align to TRBD2. Germline CDR1 is SGHTA and CDR2 is FQGNSA. The CDR3 runs to 15 residues. Unmatched junction bases numbered 9, after V lost 4 bases and J lost 6 bases. CDR3 sequence (DNA): TGTGCCAGCAGCTCTCGACTAGCGGGCGGCAGCGAGCAGTACTTC. Translation gives CASSSRLAGGSEQYF.

J is TRBJ2-2 and V is TRBV25-1; D not certain. The germline V gene encodes CDR1 MGHDK and CDR2 SYGVNS. This CDR3 contains 13 residues. Trimming took 8 bases from V and 4 from J, leaving 11 bases between them. The chain's CDR3 is CASGRSGTGELFF. Here the CDR3 DNA reads TGTGCCAGCGGAAGAAGTGGCACCGGGGAGCTGTTTTTT.

The chain links TRBV30 to TRBJ2-5; D is ambiguous. V was trimmed by 2 bases and J by 8 bases, leaving 6 bases between them. This CDR3 spans 10 amino acids. Germline V gene lookup returns CDR1 GTSNPN and CDR2 SVGIG (reference sequence). The CDR3 coding sequence is TGTGCCTGGAGTATCCCAACCCAGTACTTC. As protein: CAWSIPTQYF.

V gene TRBV11-2 combines with J gene TRBJ2-1; perhaps TRBD2 as D (6 bases). The germline V gene encodes CDR1 SGHAT and CDR2 FQNNGV. With 1 base removed from V and 7 bases from J, the gap between germline ends came to 14 bases. The CDR3 has 15 residues. CDR3 sequence reads: CASSLARGIWNEQFF. The CDR3 region has the DNA TGTGCCAGCAGCTTAGCCCGCGGGATATGGAATGAGCAGTTCTTC.

The V gene is TRBV28, the J gene TRBJ2-7; 12 bases map to TRBD1. Germline loops: CDR1 MDHEN, CDR2 SYDVKM. The CDR3 has 16 amino acids. The J segment lost 4 bases and the V segment lost 5 bases, leaving 9 bases of the junction unmatched. CDR3 in DNA: TGTGCCAGCAGTGGCATGGGGACAGGGGGCTTTTACGAGCAGTACTTC. Translated, it gives CASSGMGTGGFYEQYF.

The CDR3 reads CASSEELGTNEQYF. CDR3 bases: TGTGCCAGCAGCGAAGAGTTGGGGACCAACGAGCAGTACTTC. The rearrangement uses TRBV6-4 and TRBJ2-7; D may be TRBD1 or TRBD2 (5 bases each). V dropped 6 bases and J dropped 5 bases, with 17 bases sitting between them. Germline V gene sequence: CDR1 MRHNA, CDR2 SNTAGT. This CDR3 region has 14 residues.

The chain carries TRBV5-1 and TRBJ2-7; TRBD1 agrees at 10 bases. The length of the CDR3 is 16 residues. Germline V lookup: CDR1 SGHRS, CDR2 YFSETQ. The ends lost 4 bases at V and 6 bases at J; junction bases unmatched: 13. Here the CDR3 DNA reads TGCGCCAGCAGCACTTTGGGGAGGACAGGGGGAGGCGAGCAGTACTTC. Amino acids: CASSTLGRTGGGEQYF.